Below, 22 T cell receptor beta chains from the same sample are listed, as sequenced in a study of T-cell reconstitution after alpha-beta-depleted transplantation in children (dated by TCRdb to between 2015 and 2016). Library generation was performed with PCR. Sequencing instrument: Illumina HiSeq 2500. TCR libraries were prepared with molecular barcoding, using unique molecular identifiers to normalize TCRbeta repertoire quantification. TCRdb trimmed public reads at Q25 via fastp, called clones via MiXCR and kept in-frame beta chains. Every distinct CDR3 protein forms one entry, paired with its most common genes and DNA. The sample table shows around 90,000 distinct CDR3 sequences, and 15% to 17% are seen once. The top ten hold roughly 21% of the sample. Per the publication, the treatment or condition label means: allogeneic hematopoietic cell transplantation with graft depleted of TCRalphabeta T cells and CD19 B cells.

Material: PBMCs, mostly from graft donor cells, obtained 180 days after TCRalphabeta/CD19-depleted stem cell transplant. These receptors all come from a male patient aged 2 to 10 who had a stem cell transplant for acute lymphoblastic leukemia, so the T cells may come from the graft donor.

About this clonotype itself: An end of the junction does not agree with germline; a read error may underlie this. The rearrangement joins TRBV7-8 to TRBJ1-5; maybe TRBD1 (6 bases). From germline, CDR1 is SGHVS and CDR2 FQNEAQ. The CDR3 has 16 amino acids. Here the CDR3 DNA reads TGTGCCAGCAGCTTAGAGGCAGGGGCTTTATTTCAGCCCCCGCATTTT. Translating it yields CASSLEAGALFQPPHF.

This clonotype was picked up a small number of times. This sequence joins TRBV21-1 and TRBJ2-2; the table assigns TRBD1, which was not confirmed against the DNA. TRBV21-1 is a pseudogene locus. The CDR3 extends over 16 amino acids. CDR3 DNA: TGTGCCAGCAGCGATGAGGACAGGTCGGACACCGGGGAGCTGTTTTTT. Its translation: CASSDEDRSDTGELFF.

The V and J genes are TRBV5-1 and TRBJ2-4, with no clear D. The germline V gene encodes CDR1 SGHRS and CDR2 YFSETQ. CDR3 size: 14 residues. Trimming cost V 5 bases and J 1 base, with 10 bases left between them. CDR3 sequence (DNA): TGCGCCAGCAGTTCAGCCAGGGCCAAAAACATTCAGTACTTC. Translating it yields CASSSARAKNIQYF.

This clonotype has more than one count but fewer than ten. The V gene is TRBV7-2, the J gene TRBJ2-7, with D maybe TRBD2 (5 bases). V was clipped by 3 bases and J by 3 bases, with 18 bases between them. The V gene's germline CDR1 is SGHTA and CDR2 FQGNSA. CDR3 length: 16 residues. The CDR3, as DNA: TGTGCCAGCAGCTTCCGGCCGGGGTGGCCCGTCTACGAGCAGTACTTC. Protein product: CASSFRPGWPVYEQYF.

This clonotype appeared a few times. V usage is TRBV6-1 and J usage is TRBJ2-7; D unclear. Trimming shortened V by 7 bases and J by 3 bases, and 10 bases separated the two germline ends. Germline lookup yields CDR1 MNHNS and CDR2 SASEGT. There are 12 residues in the CDR3. The DNA for the CDR3 is TGTGCCAGCACTCAGGAGTACTACGAGCAGTACTTC. Its translation is CASTQEYYEQYF.

This rearrangement joins TRBV28 to TRBJ2-1; 10 bases map to TRBD1. The CDR3 totals 24 residues. Trimming removed 3 bases from V and 8 bases from J; junction bases left unmatched: 34. The germline CDR1 and CDR2 sequences are MDHEN and SYDVKM. DNA for the CDR3: TGTGCCAGCAGTTTTTGGGTATTTGGGCGGACGGACAGGGGGAGTTCTTTACGAGGGGATGAGCAGTTCTTC. Amino acids: CASSFWVFGRTDRGSSLRGDEQFF.

This clonotype has only a few counts. The chain uses TRBV29-1 and TRBJ1-1; D uncertain. Germline V lookup: CDR1 SQVTM, CDR2 ANQGSEA. V dropped 5 bases and J dropped 1 base, with 17 bases sitting between them. The CDR3 is 15 amino acids. The DNA of the CDR3 is TGCAGCGTTCCTATCCGTGGCCGGAGGAACACTGAAGCTTTCTTT. Translation: CSVPIRGRRNTEAFF.

This chain uses TRBV5-1 with TRBJ1-1; TRBD1 matches 7 bases. The CDR3 length is 15 residues. The V gene's germline CDR1 is SGHRS and CDR2 YFSETQ. V trimming: 2 bases; J trimming: 2 bases; junction bases outside the gene matches: 6. The CDR3: CASSFRGQTNTEAFF. The CDR3 nucleotides read TGCGCCAGCAGCTTCCGGGGACAGACAAACACTGAAGCTTTCTTT.

J is TRBJ2-3 and V is TRBV12-3 or TRBV12-4, with a possible D match to TRBD1 (5 bases). The CDR3 contains 15 residues. V gave up 3 bases and J gave up 1 base, with 11 bases separating them. CDR3 protein: CASSFGASGTDTQYF. The CDR3 nucleotides read TGTGCCAGCAGTTTTGGGGCCTCGGGCACAGATACGCAGTATTTT.

This clonotype was observed a few times. The rearrangement links TRBV7-2 to TRBJ1-5, with D hard to call. Trimming shortened V by 5 bases and J by 7 bases, and 12 bases separated the two germline ends. From germline, CDR1 is SGHTA and CDR2 FQGNSA. There are 13 residues in the CDR3. The CDR3 is CASSQHGYQPQHF. The CDR3 bases are TGTGCCAGCAGCCAACATGGGTACCAGCCCCAGCATTTT.

Ten or more counts support this clonotype. This sequence joins TRBV3-1 and TRBJ2-7; 9 bases are a match to TRBD2. The CDR3 sequence is 15 residues long. In germline, CDR1 is LGHDT, CDR2 YNNKEL (reference sequence). Trimming removed 1 base from V and 4 bases from J; junction bases left unmatched: 5. Written as DNA, the CDR3 is TGTGCCAGCAGCCAAGCGATAGCGGGGGTATACGAGCAGTACTTC. It specifies CASSQAIAGVYEQYF.

This clonotype was seen repeatedly, ten times or more. V usage is TRBV20-1 and J usage is TRBJ1-2, with TRBD1 as a possible D gene (5 bases). CDR3 length equals 13 residues. The ends were cut back, 6 bases at V and 2 bases at J, with 13 bases in the middle. The germline gives CDR1 DFQATT, CDR2 SNEGSKA (reference sequence). CDR3 in amino acids: CSAGGGVNYGYTF. The CDR3 nucleotides read TGCAGTGCGGGGGGAGGAGTGAACTATGGCTACACCTTC.

The CDR3 here is CASRYIGGGSYNEQFF. Here the CDR3 DNA reads TGTGCCAGCAGATATATCGGCGGTGGCTCCTACAATGAGCAGTTCTTC. V and J are TRBV7-2 and TRBJ2-1, with D unclear. This CDR3 contains 16 residues. Trimming left V 6 bases short and J 0 bases short, with 15 bases between. Looked up from germline, CDR1 is SGHTA and CDR2 is FQGNSA.

The rearrangement joins TRBV2 to TRBJ1-4, with 11 nucleotides matching TRBD1. V was clipped by 7 bases and J by 6 bases; unmatched bases: 4. Germline V gene lookup returns CDR1 SNHLY and CDR2 FYNNEI. The CDR3 has 14 residues. The CDR3 DNA reads as TGTGCCAGCACTCCGGACAGGGGGCATGAAAAACTGTTTTTT. Translating it yields CASTPDRGHEKLFF.

This clonotype has ten or more counts. The CDR3 reads CSASDPRSTDTQYF. The CDR3 DNA is TGCAGTGCTAGCGATCCGAGAAGCACAGATACGCAGTATTTT. The chain links TRBV20-1 to TRBJ2-3, with unresolved D. Germline assignment: CDR1 DFQATT and CDR2 SNEGSKA (reference sequence). The CDR3 is 14 residues long. With 3 bases removed from V and 0 bases from J, the gap between germline ends came to 10 bases.

The chain couples TRBV5-1 to TRBJ2-1; 11 bases are shared with TRBD2. This CDR3 spans 17 amino acids. With 4 bases clipped from V and 1 base from J, the junction kept 7 bases outside the gene matches. CDR1 is SGHRS and CDR2 is YFSETQ in the germline V gene. CDR3 region: CASSHPSGGPSYNEQFF. The CDR3 region has the DNA TGCGCCAGCAGCCACCCTAGCGGGGGGCCTTCCTACAATGAGCAGTTCTTC. Full variable domain (outside the CDR3, taken from reference TRBV5-1 and TRBJ2-1): KAGVTQTPRYLIKTRGQQVTLSCSPISGHRSVSWYQQTPGQGLQFLFEYFSETQRNKGNFPGRFSGRQFSNSRSEMNVSTLELGDSALYLCASSHPSGGPSYNEQFFGPGTRLTVL.

This clonotype was observed a handful of times. The V call is TRBV5-5, the J call TRBJ2-3; no definite D call. V lost 0 bases, J lost 7 bases, and 18 bases lay in between. The CDR3 sequence is 16 residues long. Looked up from germline, CDR1 is SGHKS and CDR2 is YYEKEE (reference sequence). The CDR3, as DNA: TGTGCCAGCAGCTTGGCCAAGGCAAGCCCGCCCAATACGCAGTATTTT. It codes for CASSLAKASPPNTQYF.

This clonotype has only a few counts. This rearrangement joins TRBV20-1 to TRBJ2-4; perhaps TRBD1 as D (6 bases). The CDR3 is 15 amino acids. V lost 6 bases to trimming and J lost 1 base, with 16 bases between them. The germline V gene has CDR1 DFQATT and CDR2 SNEGSKA (reference sequence). The CDR3 loop reads CSAEGDDRAKNIQYF. DNA for the CDR3: TGCAGTGCCGAGGGTGACGACAGGGCCAAAAACATTCAGTACTTC.

This clonotype has more than one count but fewer than ten. This chain connects TRBV7-8 to TRBJ2-1, with D perhaps assigned TRBD1 or TRBD2 (6 bases each). CDR3 length equals 16 residues. The V end lost 0 bases, the J end lost 7 bases, and 16 bases lay between the germline ends. Germline lookup yields CDR1 SGHVS and CDR2 FQNEAQ. The CDR3 sequence: CASSLAFGGLRNEQFF. The CDR3, as DNA: TGTGCCAGCAGCTTAGCGTTCGGGGGCCTTAGGAATGAGCAGTTCTTC.

This clonotype was counted only a few times. V gene TRBV20-1 combines with J gene TRBJ2-7; TRBD1 or TRBD2 may be the D gene (5 bases each). With 2 bases removed from V and 1 base from J, the gap between germline ends came to 21 bases. CDR1 and CDR2 from the germline V gene are DFQATT and SNEGSKA (reference sequence). CDR3 length: 17 residues. The CDR3 DNA sequence: TGCAGTGCTAGAACAAAGGGGCGGGTTGTCTCTTCCTACGAGCAGTACTTC. Protein product: CSARTKGRVVSSYEQYF.

This clonotype was found many times. The chain joins TRBV18 to TRBJ1-3; D is unclear. The CDR3 totals 15 residues. The V gene's germline CDR1 is KGHSH and CDR2 LQKENI. V lost 2 bases and J lost 4, with 12 bases in between. The CDR3 region is CASSPLPKGGNTIYF. The CDR3 coding sequence is TGTGCCAGCTCACCATTGCCAAAAGGGGGAAACACCATATATTTT.

This clonotype turned up a few times. Compared with germline, one end of the junction differs, possibly owing to a read error. The chain uses TRBV15 and TRBJ2-4, with TRBD2 as a possible D gene (5 bases). Germline V gene lookup returns CDR1 LNHNV and CDR2 YYDKDF (reference sequence). The CDR3 spans 13 residues. CDR3 nucleotides: TGTGCCACCAGCCCGGAAACGCGGCGGGCCATCACCTTC. Its translation: CATSPETRRAITF.